The following is a TCR beta chain sequence with its context. These data come from a study of blood T cell repertoires in COVID-19. Looking at the study overall: The United States, Italy and Spain were the sources of the acute and convalescent COVID-19 samples. From T cells, B-cell-depleted T cells, or PBMCs came the material, which was cDNA or gDNA.

Per the original methods: Amplification from reference gene primers served as the basis for estimated nucleated cell counts. Here immunoSEQ multiplex PCR was the method, and the copy in TCRdb shows in-frame clones only, minus some. The V and J calls and clone size come from that table; D and trimming were worked out from the DNA. The table shows 250,000 to 300,000 clones, with roughly 77% occurring only once. CDR1 and CDR2 from the germline V gene are SGDLS and YYNGEE. Trimming took 3 bases from V and 5 from J; bases not matched to a gene: 5. The CDR3 has 15 amino acids. This TCR came from an elderly woman with acute or convalescent COVID-19. Material for sequencing was peripheral blood. The gene calls are TRBV9 and TRBJ2-2, with 9 bases identical to TRBD1. CDR3 in amino acids: CASSGGTGITGELFF. The DNA of the CDR3 is TGTGCCAGCAGCGGCGGGACAGGGATAACCGGGGAGCTGTTTTTT.